One sample yielded the 27 T cell receptor beta chains listed below, sequenced in a study of blood T cell repertoires in COVID-19 (dated by TCRdb to 2019 to 2021). Library preparation was by the immunoSEQ multiplex PCR assay. The table comes from immuneACCESS by way of TCRdb, which keeps in-frame sequences with V and J called. Part of the clones is missing from these tables; in studies checked, under half for an unresolved V gene and the rest for unknown reasons. In all, the sample holds some 340,000 clones, and about 86% of those were seen once. The biggest ten clones account for about 2.7% of the sample. What was sequenced was peripheral blood. Receptors were obtained from a man in his thirties or forties with active or convalescent COVID-19.

V is TRBV7-9 and J is TRBJ1-2, with D uncertain. V lost 5 bases to trimming and J lost 5 bases, with 9 bases between them. Germline V gene lookup returns CDR1 SEHNR and CDR2 FQNEAQ (reference sequence). The length of the CDR3 is 12 residues. The CDR3 nucleotides are TGTGCCAGCAGCCGAGGAGAATATGGCTACACCTTC. Amino acid sequence: CASSRGEYGYTF. Drawing the rest from reference TRBV7-9 and TRBJ1-2, the complete variable domain is DTGVSQNPRHKITKRGQNVTFRCDPISEHNRLYWYRQTLGQGPEFLTYFQNEAQLEKSRLLSDRFSAERPKGSFSTLEIQRTEQGDSAMYLCASSRGEYGYTFGSGTRLTVV.

This chain connects TRBV28 to TRBJ2-5; TRBD2 aligns across 7 bases. The CDR3 length is 16 residues. V shed 6 bases and J 2 bases; nucleotides not matched to a gene: 12. The germline V gene has CDR1 MDHEN and CDR2 SYDVKM. The CDR3 reads CASSTPSGNAQETQYF. The CDR3 region has the DNA TGTGCCAGCAGCACGCCTAGCGGTAACGCTCAAGAGACCCAGTACTTC.

This clone was counted a few times. The chain employs TRBV20-1 and TRBJ2-2; 8 positions agree with TRBD2. Germline values: CDR1 DFQATT, CDR2 SNEGSKA (reference sequence). CDR3 length equals 13 residues. The V gene end was trimmed by 3 bases and the J gene end by 5 bases; junction bases not matched to a gene: 2. In DNA, the CDR3 is TGCAGTGCTAGTACTAGCGGAACCGGGGAGCTGTTTTTT. Its protein is CSASTSGTGELFF.

CDR3 loop: CASSAQGAGSTDTQYF. The CDR3 bases are TGTGCCAGCAGCGCCCAGGGGGCGGGCAGCACAGATACGCAGTATTTT. V is TRBV3-1 (or the pseudogene TRBV3-2) and J is TRBJ2-3, with 8 bases that match TRBD1. V shed 5 bases and J 0 bases; nucleotides not matched to a gene: 7. This CDR3 spans 16 amino acids. Germline loops: CDR1 LGHDT, CDR2 YNNKEL (reference sequence).

The chain links TRBV19 to TRBJ2-5; no clear D. Trimming took off 3 bases at V and 1 base at J, with 18 bases between the two ends. Germline loops: CDR1 LNHDA, CDR2 SQIVND (reference sequence). This CDR3 contains 17 residues. The CDR3 loop is CASSIAPTASRQETQYF. The CDR3 nucleotides read TGTGCCAGTAGTATCGCGCCTACCGCCTCCCGCCAAGAGACCCAGTACTTC.

This chain connects TRBV12-3 or TRBV12-4 to TRBJ1-1, with D uncertain. The CDR3 sequence is 13 residues long. Trimming cost V 7 bases and J 1 base, with 10 bases left between them. CDR3 sequence: CASTLTSNTEAFF. CDR3 in DNA: TGTGCCAGCACCCTGACATCGAACACTGAAGCTTTCTTT.

This rearrangement joins TRBV11-3 to TRBJ2-7; D is ambiguous. Deletions cut 2 bases from V and 4 bases from J, with 6 bases between. This CDR3 is built from 12 residues. The germline CDR1 and CDR2 sequences are SGHNT and YENEEA. CDR3 sequence reads: CASSLTVYEQYF. DNA of the CDR3: TGTGCCAGCAGCTTAACAGTTTACGAGCAGTACTTC.

This clone was observed a few times. This rearrangement joins TRBV6-5 to TRBJ2-3; perhaps TRBD1 as D (5 bases). The CDR3 covers 16 residues. V was trimmed by 0 bases and J by 6 bases, leaving 16 bases between them. CDR1 and CDR2 from the germline V gene are MNHEY and SVGAGI. The CDR3 reads CASSYSGADQGDTQYF. The CDR3, as DNA: TGTGCCAGCAGTTACTCTGGGGCGGACCAGGGTGATACGCAGTATTTT.

This clone was picked up a small number of times. The genes are TRBV7-9 and TRBJ2-1; TRBD1 aligns across 9 bases. Germline V CDR1 and CDR2: SEHNR, FQNEAQ (reference sequence). The CDR3 is 16 residues long. V trimming: 5 bases; J trimming: 2 bases; junction bases outside the gene matches: 7. In nucleotides, the CDR3 is TGTGCCAGCAGCGGATCCGGGACAGGGACCTACAATGAGCAGTTCTTC. Protein: CASSGSGTGTYNEQFF.

J is TRBJ2-3 and V is TRBV5-1; 11 bases are a match to TRBD2. With V trimmed by 4 bases and J by 4 bases, 8 bases remained unmatched. Germline V gene sequence: CDR1 SGHRS, CDR2 YFSETQ. The CDR3 is 16 amino acids. In DNA, the CDR3 is TGCGCCAGCAGCCTTAGCGGGGGGGCCGGGTCAGATACGCAGTATTTT. Its protein product is CASSLSGGAGSDTQYF.

This clone turned up a few times. The chain has TRBV29-1 and TRBJ1-1, with D hard to call. Germline lookup yields CDR1 SQVTM and CDR2 ANQGSEA. The V and J ends lost 4 bases and 6 bases respectively, with 12 bases between them. CDR3 length: 12 amino acids. In nucleotides, the CDR3 is TGCAGCGTTGTGAGGGAGGGCCCTGAAGCTTTCTTT. This codes for CSVVREGPEAFF.

This clone was counted between two and nine times. The chain is built from TRBV19 and TRBJ1-5; 7 positions agree with TRBD1. J gave up 3 bases and V 4 bases, and 6 bases lay outside the gene matches. Germline V gene data show CDR1 as LNHDA and CDR2 as SQIVND (reference sequence). The length of the CDR3 is 15 residues. The CDR3 DNA is TGTGCCAGTAGTACAGAGGACAGGTCCAATCAGCCCCAGCATTTT. Its translation: CASSTEDRSNQPQHF.

The CDR3 DNA follows: TGTGCCAGCAGCTTAGGGCGGCACAATGAGCAGTTCTTC. This gives the protein CASSLGRHNEQFF. This chain connects TRBV7-2 to TRBJ2-1; no definite D call. V dropped 1 base and J dropped 5 bases, with 6 bases sitting between them. Germline CDR1 and CDR2: SGHTA and FQGNSA. CDR3 length: 13 amino acids.

The chain has TRBV18 and TRBJ2-1, with 8 bases that match TRBD2. Germline V CDR1 and CDR2: KGHSH, LQKENI. Unmatched junction bases numbered 4, after V lost 3 bases and J lost 0 bases. The length of the CDR3 is 16 residues. CDR3 region: CASSPPGGASYNEQFF. The CDR3 DNA is TGTGCCAGCTCACCCCCCGGGGGGGCCTCCTACAATGAGCAGTTCTTC. The complete variable domain, with remaining parts taken from reference TRBV18 and TRBJ2-1, reads NAGVMQNPRHLVRRRGQEARLRCSPMKGHSHVYWYRQLPEEGLKFMVYLQKENIIDESGMPKERFSAEFPKEGPSILRIQQVVRGDSAAYFCASSPPGGASYNEQFFGPGTRLTVL.

V is TRBV6-1 and J is TRBJ1-3, with 10 bases fitting TRBD1. CDR1 is MNHNS, CDR2 SASEGT, per germline. J gave up 4 bases and V 3 bases, and 3 bases lay outside the gene matches. This CDR3 comprises 15 residues. The CDR3 bases are TGTGCCAGCAGTGATTGGGGACAGGGGGGAAACACCATATATTTT. Amino acid sequence: CASSDWGQGGNTIYF.

V is TRBV25-1 and J is TRBJ1-5; D possibly corresponds to TRBD1 (6 bases). V was clipped by 6 bases and J by 5 bases, with 14 bases between them. The CDR3 is 14 residues long. The germline gives CDR1 MGHDK, CDR2 SYGVNS. The CDR3 nucleotides read TGTGCCAGCAGGGGAGGGGGGCCCGATCAGCCCCAGCATTTT. It translates to CASRGGGPDQPQHF.

The rearrangement joins TRBV27 to TRBJ1-1, with D possibly being TRBD1 (5 bases). V dropped 5 bases and J dropped 1 base, with 11 bases sitting between them. Germline CDR1 is MNHEY and CDR2 is SMNVEV (reference sequence). CDR3 size: 14 residues. The CDR3 DNA reads TGTGCCAGCAGTGCCGGGGGTTCGAACACTGAAGCTTTCTTT. It encodes CASSAGGSNTEAFF.

V is TRBV3-1 (or the pseudogene TRBV3-2) and J is TRBJ1-6; no firm D call. Between the trimmed V and J ends, which lost 4 bases and 6 bases, there was a span of 10 bases. Germline CDR1 LGHDT, CDR2 YNNKEL (reference sequence). The CDR3 runs 14 residues. CDR3 nucleotide sequence: TGTGCCAGCAGCCCCCGCCAGCGTAATTCACCCCTCCACTTT. It codes for CASSPRQRNSPLHF.

The chain links TRBV6-5 to TRBJ2-7; 9 bases align to TRBD1. CDR3 length: 15 amino acids. V shed 6 bases, J shed 4 bases, and the junction held 10 bases outside the gene matches. Germline V gene lookup returns CDR1 MNHEY and CDR2 SVGAGI. DNA for the CDR3: TGTGCCAGCAGCCTCTATCCGACAGGGGGTTACGAGCAGTACTTC. It is translated as CASSLYPTGGYEQYF.

The chain recombines TRBV5-1 with TRBJ1-1; D is unclear. This CDR3 comprises 15 residues. V shed 1 base and J shed 3 bases, with 13 bases lying between them. Germline V lookup: CDR1 SGHRS, CDR2 YFSETQ. Here the CDR3 DNA reads TGCGCCAGCAGCTTGAGTTTCAGTTACGACACTGAAGCTTTCTTT. Amino acids: CASSLSFSYDTEAFF.

V usage is TRBV5-1 and J usage is TRBJ2-7; no clear D. In germline, CDR1 is SGHRS, CDR2 YFSETQ. With 4 bases removed from V and 0 bases from J, the gap between germline ends came to 11 bases. The CDR3 is 14 residues long. CDR3 coding DNA: TGCGCCAGCAGCCCCGTGGCCAGCTCCTACGAGCAGTACTTC. Protein: CASSPVASSYEQYF. Using reference TRBV5-1 and TRBJ2-7 for the parts outside the CDR3, the full variable domain is KAGVTQTPRYLIKTRGQQVTLSCSPISGHRSVSWYQQTPGQGLQFLFEYFSETQRNKGNFPGRFSGRQFSNSRSEMNVSTLELGDSALYLCASSPVASSYEQYFGPGTRLTVT.

The rearrangement links TRBV4-3 to TRBJ2-5; 11 bases line up with TRBD1. The CDR3 contains 16 residues. The V gene end was trimmed by 4 bases and the J gene end by 4 bases; junction bases not matched to a gene: 8. Germline CDR1 LGHNA, CDR2 YSLEER. CDR3 residues: CASSPEPGTGGETQYF. The CDR3 bases are TGCGCCAGCAGCCCAGAGCCTGGGACAGGGGGAGAGACCCAGTACTTC.

The V and J genes are TRBV20-1 and TRBJ1-6, with 9 bases aligning to TRBD1. The CDR3 is made up of 14 amino acids. Looked up from germline, CDR1 is DFQATT and CDR2 is SNEGSKA (reference sequence). V lost 3 bases, J lost 8 bases, and 5 bases stayed unmatched. Here the CDR3 reads CSASPGTGHSPLHF. The CDR3 DNA reads TGCAGTGCTAGTCCCGGGACAGGGCATTCACCCCTCCACTTT.

V gene TRBV6-5 combines with J gene TRBJ1-1; D is perhaps TRBD1 (6 bases). V was pared by 0 bases and J by 3 bases, with 14 bases between. CDR1 and CDR2 from the germline V gene are MNHEY and SVGAGI. This CDR3 comprises 16 residues. The CDR3 protein is CASSYSRGGRYTEAFF. CDR3 DNA sequence: TGTGCCAGCAGTTACTCGAGGGGGGGTCGTTACACTGAAGCTTTCTTT.

CDR3 sequence reads: CSVDPTMNEQFF. As DNA, the CDR3 is TGCAGCGTTGATCCCACAATGAATGAGCAGTTCTTC. V and J are TRBV29-1 and TRBJ2-1, with no clear D. CDR3 length equals 12 residues. Trimming shortened V by 3 bases and J by 7 bases, and 10 bases separated the two germline ends. CDR1 and CDR2 from the germline V gene are SQVTM and ANQGSEA.

The chain carries TRBV12-3 or TRBV12-4 and TRBJ1-5; D is unclear. CDR3 length: 12 amino acids. Trimming left V 3 bases short and J 6 bases short, with 6 bases between. The CDR3 sequence is CASSFGGQPQHF. In nucleotides, the CDR3 is TGTGCCAGCAGTTTTGGCGGTCAGCCCCAGCATTTT.

The rearrangement uses TRBV30 and TRBJ1-3; the D is unclear. V was pared by 0 bases and J by 2 bases, with 11 bases between. Per germline, CDR1 GTSNPN and CDR2 SVGIG (reference sequence). The length of the CDR3 is 15 residues. This CDR3 is CAWSVVGGPGNTIYF. The CDR3 DNA is TGTGCCTGGAGTGTTGTGGGAGGTCCTGGAAACACCATATATTTT.